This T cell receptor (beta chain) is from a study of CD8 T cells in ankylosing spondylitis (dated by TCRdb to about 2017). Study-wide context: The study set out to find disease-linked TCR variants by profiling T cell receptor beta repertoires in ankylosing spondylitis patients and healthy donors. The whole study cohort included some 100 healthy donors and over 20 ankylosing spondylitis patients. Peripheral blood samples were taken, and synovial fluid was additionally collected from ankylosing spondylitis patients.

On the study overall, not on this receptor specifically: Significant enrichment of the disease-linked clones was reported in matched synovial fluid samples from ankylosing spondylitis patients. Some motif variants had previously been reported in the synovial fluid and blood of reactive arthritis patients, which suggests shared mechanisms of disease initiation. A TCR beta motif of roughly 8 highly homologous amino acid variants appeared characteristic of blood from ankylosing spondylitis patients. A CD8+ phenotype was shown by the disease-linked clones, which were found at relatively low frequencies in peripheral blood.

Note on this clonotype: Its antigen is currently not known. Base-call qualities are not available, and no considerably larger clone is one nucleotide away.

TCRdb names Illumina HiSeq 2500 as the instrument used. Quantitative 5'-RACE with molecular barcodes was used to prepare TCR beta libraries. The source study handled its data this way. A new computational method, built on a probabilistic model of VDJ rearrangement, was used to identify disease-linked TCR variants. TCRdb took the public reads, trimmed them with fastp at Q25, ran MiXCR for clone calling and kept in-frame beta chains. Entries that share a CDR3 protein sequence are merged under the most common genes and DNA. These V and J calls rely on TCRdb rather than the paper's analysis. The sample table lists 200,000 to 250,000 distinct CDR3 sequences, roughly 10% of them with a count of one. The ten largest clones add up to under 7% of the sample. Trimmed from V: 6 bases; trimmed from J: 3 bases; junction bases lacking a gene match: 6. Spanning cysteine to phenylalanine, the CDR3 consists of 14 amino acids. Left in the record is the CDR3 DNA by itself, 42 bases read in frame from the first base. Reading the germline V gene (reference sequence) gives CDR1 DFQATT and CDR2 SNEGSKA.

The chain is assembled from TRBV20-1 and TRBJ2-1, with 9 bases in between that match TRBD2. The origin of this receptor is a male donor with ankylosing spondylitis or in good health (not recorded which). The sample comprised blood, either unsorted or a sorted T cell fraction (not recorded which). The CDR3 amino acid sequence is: CSAISGRLYNEQFF. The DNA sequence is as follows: TGCAGTGCCATTAGCGGGAGACTCTACAATGAGCAGTTCTTC.